This T cell receptor beta chain comes out of a study of blood T cells in healthy people across ages. It was with a sample-barcoded 5' primer and a J-beta primer mix that a second PCR of roughly 7 to 12 cycles was run. In TCRdb, the 5' RACE reads were re-called with MiXCR into one record per CDR3 protein. The sample includes roughly 930,000 distinct CDR3 sequences, 45% to 50% of them seen just once. Trimming removed 3 bases at V and 7 bases at J, with 10 bases between. Per germline, CDR1 SQVTM and CDR2 ANQGSEA. The CDR3 covers 11 residues. Material: blood. This sequence was found in a man aged 25 to 45 in good health. The rearrangement joins TRBV29-1 to TRBJ2-7; TRBD2 is a possible D gene (5 bases). The CDR3 region is CSVDGEREQYF. CDR3 nucleotide sequence: TGCAGCGTTGACGGGGAGAGGGAGCAGTACTTC.